This entry lists 3 T cell receptor beta chains sequenced from one sample in a study of human T cells and chemical hapten exposure. Specified time point: patch test 1, 2 weeks after DPC sensitization. Described treatment: therapeutic diphenylcyclopropenone sensitization with weekly scalp DPC. TCRdb reprocessed the RACE reads with MiXCR, giving one entry per CDR3 protein. The sample holds 300,000 to 350,000 distinct CDR3 sequences, around 7% seen once. The sequences come from whole blood, collected in connection with sensitization to the hapten diphenylcyclopropenone (DPC). The receptors were sampled from a woman aged 18-29 years with alopecia areata. Some clones in this sample may be carry-over from other donors' samples.

The table lists this clonotype with many counts. The J gene is TRBJ2-2, the V gene TRBV4-2; no reliable D call. The germline V gene encodes CDR1 LGHNA and CDR2 YNFKEQ. The V gene lost 1 base and the J gene lost 2 bases, with 5 bases spanning the gap. This CDR3 region has 14 residues. The CDR3 nucleotides are TGTGCCAGCAGCCAAGTAACCAACACCGGGGAGCTGTTTTTT. Its protein product is CASSQVTNTGELFF.

This clonotype appeared a few times. CDR3 region: CASSQRPLVIYGYTF. CDR3 nucleotides: TGTGCCAGCAGCCAGCGCCCCTTAGTAATCTATGGCTACACCTTC. The chain combines TRBV5-5 with TRBJ1-2; D uncertain. The CDR3 runs 15 residues. The germline V gene encodes CDR1 SGHKS and CDR2 YYEKEE (reference sequence). V was shortened by 4 bases and J by 4 bases, with 17 bases between the two germline ends.

This clonotype showed up many times. This chain uses TRBV29-1 with TRBJ2-1; 8 nucleotides agree with TRBD2. Trimming removed 5 bases from V and 9 bases from J; junction bases left unmatched: 9. Germline V gives CDR1 SQVTM, CDR2 ANQGSEA. The CDR3 is 13 residues long. CDR3 coding DNA: TGCAGCGTTTTGACTAGCGCTGCACGTGAGCAGTTCTTC. This gives the protein CSVLTSAAREQFF.